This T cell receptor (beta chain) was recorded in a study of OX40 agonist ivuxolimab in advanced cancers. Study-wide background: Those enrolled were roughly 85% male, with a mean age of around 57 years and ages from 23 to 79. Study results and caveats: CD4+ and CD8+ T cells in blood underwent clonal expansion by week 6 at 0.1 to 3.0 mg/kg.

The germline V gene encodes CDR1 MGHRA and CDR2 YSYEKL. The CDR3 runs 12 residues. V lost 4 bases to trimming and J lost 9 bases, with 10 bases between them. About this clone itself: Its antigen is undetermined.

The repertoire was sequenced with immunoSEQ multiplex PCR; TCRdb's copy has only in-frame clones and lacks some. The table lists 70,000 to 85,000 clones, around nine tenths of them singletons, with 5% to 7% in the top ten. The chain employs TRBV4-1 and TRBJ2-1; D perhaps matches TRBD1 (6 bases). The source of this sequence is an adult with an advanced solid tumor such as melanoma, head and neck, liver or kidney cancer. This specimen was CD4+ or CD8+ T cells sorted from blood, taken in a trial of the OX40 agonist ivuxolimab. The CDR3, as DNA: TGCGCCAGCAGCCTACAGGGAATTGAGCAGTTCTTC. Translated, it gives CASSLQGIEQFF.